What follows describes a single T cell receptor beta chain. Clones were read by immunoSEQ multiplex PCR, and TCRdb kept only the in-frame ones, dropping some. This sample carries 15,000 to 20,000 clones, 85% to 90% of them seen once, and the ten largest clones take 16%. This entry belongs to a study of blood T cell repertoires in COVID-19. The CDR3 sequence is 12 residues long. CDR1 is SQVTM and CDR2 is ANQGSEA in the germline V gene. V shed 3 bases and J shed 6 bases, with 12 bases lying between them. The sequenced material came from peripheral blood. The sequence derives from a human donor with active COVID-19. The donor label of this sample is uncertain. This rearrangement joins TRBV29-1 to TRBJ2-7, with D possibly matching TRBD1 (5 bases). CDR3 sequence (DNA): TGCAGCGTTGACAGGGAACTCGGCGAGCAGTACTTC. Its protein is CSVDRELGEQYF.